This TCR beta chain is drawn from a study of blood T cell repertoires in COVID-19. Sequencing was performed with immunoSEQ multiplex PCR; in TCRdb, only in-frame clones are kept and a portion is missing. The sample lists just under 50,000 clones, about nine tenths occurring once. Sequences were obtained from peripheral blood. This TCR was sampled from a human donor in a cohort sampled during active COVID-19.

DNA for the CDR3: TGTGCCAGCTCACCAACAAAGGAAGGCGGAATTAACTATGGCTACACCTTC. The encoded protein is CASSPTKEGGINYGYTF. The chain combines TRBV18 with TRBJ1-2; no clear D. Trimming pared 2 bases from V and 1 base from J, leaving 17 bases between. CDR3 length: 17 amino acids. CDR1 is KGHSH, CDR2 LQKENI, per germline.